Following are 12 T cell receptor beta chains from one sample sequenced in a study of blood T cell repertoires in COVID-19. Data came from immunoSEQ multiplex PCR; TCRdb stores just in-frame clones and leaves some out. Among some 96,000 clones, 80% were seen once, and the ten largest hold around 30%. Sequencing was done on a sample of peripheral blood. These receptors were obtained from a man between 65 and 85 years old with active or convalescent COVID-19.

V usage is TRBV2 and J usage is TRBJ1-5, with 8 bases that match TRBD1. The J segment lost 2 bases and the V segment lost 6 bases, leaving 6 bases of the junction unmatched. The CDR3 spans 15 residues. Germline V gene sequence: CDR1 SNHLY, CDR2 FYNNEI. CDR3 sequence: CASRRTGTGNQPQHF. DNA of the CDR3: TGTGCCAGCAGGAGGACAGGGACGGGCAATCAGCCCCAGCATTTT. The full variable domain, its missing parts supplied by reference TRBV2 and TRBJ1-5, is EPEVTQTPSHQVTQMGQEVILRCVPISNHLYFYWYRQILGQKVEFLVSFYNNEISEKSEIFDDQFSVERPDGSNFTLKIRSTKLEDSAMYFCASRRTGTGNQPQHFGDGTRLSIL.

V usage is TRBV7-2 and J usage is TRBJ1-1; TRBD1 is a possible D gene (6 bases). Germline lookup yields CDR1 SGHTA and CDR2 FQGNSA. V was clipped by 5 bases and J by 2 bases, with 21 bases between them. This CDR3 region has 17 residues. The CDR3 spells CASSLSSGGLLNTEAFF. The CDR3 nucleotides read TGTGCCAGCAGCCTCTCGTCGGGGGGCCTTCTTAACACTGAAGCTTTCTTT.

This clone has a single count. V usage is TRBV19 and J usage is TRBJ2-7, with 11 bases matching TRBD2. V was pared by 6 bases and J by 4 bases, with 5 bases of the junction left unmatched. The germline CDR1 and CDR2 sequences are LNHDA and SQIVND (reference sequence). CDR3 length: 14 amino acids. CDR3 nucleotide sequence: TGTGCCAGTAGCGGACTAGCGGGCCCTTACGAGCAGTACTTC. Translated: CASSGLAGPYEQYF.

The rearrangement joins TRBV6-6 to TRBJ2-7; maybe TRBD1 (5 bases). Germline-derived CDR1 and CDR2 are MNHNY and SVGAGI (reference sequence). This CDR3 has 14 amino acids. V lost 6 bases to trimming and J lost 1 base, with 13 bases between them. The CDR3, as DNA: TGTGCCAGCAGAAAAGACAGTAATTCCTACGAGCAGTACTTC. Translating gives CASRKDSNSYEQYF.

This chain links TRBV6-6 with TRBJ2-3, with 11 positions matching TRBD1. V dropped 8 bases and J dropped 2; count of bases not matched to a gene: 3. The CDR3 spans 14 residues. CDR1 and CDR2 (germline): MNHNY, SVGAGI (reference sequence). The DNA for the CDR3 is TGTGCCAGCGGACAGGGGGCAAACACAGATACGCAGTATTTT. It encodes CASGQGANTDTQYF.

This chain links TRBV4-2 with TRBJ2-5, with 11 bases identical to TRBD1. CDR3 size: 18 residues. From germline, CDR1 is LGHNA and CDR2 YNFKEQ. V lost 1 base to trimming and J lost 1 base; unmatched junction nucleotides: 8. This CDR3 reads CASSQGTGGGPGQETQYF. The CDR3 DNA reads as TGTGCCAGCAGCCAAGGGACAGGGGGCGGGCCGGGCCAAGAGACCCAGTACTTC.

This rearrangement joins TRBV29-1 to TRBJ1-2, with D tentatively TRBD1 (5 bases). Germline V gives CDR1 SQVTM, CDR2 ANQGSEA. Trimming removed 2 bases at V and 7 bases at J, with 11 bases between. The CDR3 sequence is 12 residues long. The CDR3 bases are TGCAGCGTTGAATCGGGGGGGAGTGGCTACACCTTC. Encoded protein: CSVESGGSGYTF.

This clone appeared once. The V and J genes are TRBV4-2 and TRBJ2-1; D possibly corresponds to TRBD1 (5 bases). The V gene's germline CDR1 is LGHNA and CDR2 YNFKEQ. Trimming took off 3 bases at V and 4 bases at J, with 10 bases between the two ends. This CDR3 has 14 residues. The CDR3 loop reads CASSHATEYNEQFF. CDR3 bases: TGTGCCAGCAGCCACGCGACAGAGTACAATGAGCAGTTCTTC.

This CDR3 is CASSPRGLVYGYTF. Here the CDR3 DNA reads TGTGCCAGCAGCCCTAGGGGCCTCGTCTATGGCTACACCTTC. This rearrangement joins TRBV3-1 (or the pseudogene TRBV3-2) to TRBJ1-2; D is possibly TRBD1 (5 bases). The germline CDR1 and CDR2 sequences are LGHDT and YNNKEL (reference sequence). With 4 bases removed from V and 4 bases from J, the gap between germline ends came to 13 bases. This CDR3 contains 14 residues.

The rearrangement uses TRBV11-2 and TRBJ2-3, with a tentative D call TRBD2 (6 bases). Germline V gives CDR1 SGHAT, CDR2 FQNNGV. V was pared by 5 bases and J by 0 bases, with 15 bases between. This CDR3 comprises 16 residues. The CDR3 is CASSPRLSGSTDTQYF. The CDR3 nucleotides read TGTGCCAGCAGCCCCCGCCTAAGCGGGAGCACAGATACGCAGTATTTT. The complete variable domain, with remaining parts taken from reference TRBV11-2 and TRBJ2-3, reads EAGVAQSPRYKIIEKRQSVAFWCNPISGHATLYWYQQILGQGPKLLIQFQNNGVVDDSQLPKDRFSAERLKGVDSTLKIQPAKLEDSAVYLCASSPRLSGSTDTQYFGPGTRLTVL.

The CDR3: CASSHPFPQATGGLFF. CDR3 nucleotide sequence: TGCGCCAGCAGCCACCCCTTCCCACAGGCCACGGGTGGGCTGTTTTTT. The chain has TRBV4-1 and TRBJ2-2; D may be TRBD1 (5 bases). V lost 3 bases, J lost 13 bases, and 24 bases lay in between. The CDR3 loop spans 16 amino acids. From germline, CDR1 is MGHRA and CDR2 YSYEKL.

The gene calls are TRBV24-1 and TRBJ2-6, with unresolved D. The germline V and J ends were trimmed by 4 bases and 1 base, with 4 bases remaining between them. The length of the CDR3 is 14 residues. CDR1 and CDR2 (germline): KGHDR, SFDVKD. The chain's CDR3 is CATSDGSGANVLTF. The CDR3 coding sequence is TGTGCCACCAGTGACGGGTCTGGGGCCAACGTCCTGACTTTC.